This T cell receptor beta chain comes out of a study of blood T cell repertoires in COVID-19. Enrolled through a virtual design, the participants were between roughly 18 and 90 years of age and came from about two dozen US areas. Assay: immunoSEQ multiplex PCR; the TCRdb copy retains only in-frame clones and omits some. Of about 480,000 clones listed, 70% to 90% were seen once; the top ten hold about 1.7%. CDR1 is SGHTA and CDR2 is FQGNSA in the germline V gene. Deletions cut 1 base from V and 0 bases from J, with 4 bases between. The CDR3 extends over 14 amino acids. Worth noting for this clone: Other DNA sequences in the sample encode the same CDR3.

The sample taken for sequencing was PBMCs or T cells enriched from blood (not recorded which). The clonotype originates from a woman in her forties who had recovered from COVID-19. The V and J genes are TRBV7-2 and TRBJ2-1; D is unresolved. The CDR3 here is CASSLESSYNEQFF. CDR3 sequence (DNA): TGTGCCAGCAGCTTAGAGAGCTCCTACAATGAGCAGTTCTTC.